The source of this TCR beta chain is a study of human T cells and chemical hapten exposure. V gave up 9 bases and J gave up 1 base, with 13 bases separating them. CDR3 length equals 14 residues. Germline V gene lookup returns CDR1 KGHDR and CDR2 SFDVKD. TCRdb recomputed calls from the RACE reads with MiXCR, one row per CDR3 protein. The profile shows roughly 88,000 distinct CDR3 sequences, approximately 9.9% of them singletons. This clonotype appeared many times. The time point: pre-sensitization, week 0. Stated treatment: therapeutic diphenylcyclopropenone sensitization with weekly scalp DPC. Specimen: whole blood, collected in connection with sensitization to the hapten diphenylcyclopropenone (DPC). The receptor was isolated from a woman in her thirties or forties with alopecia areata. Some clones in this sample may be carry-over from other donors' samples. The rearrangement joins TRBV24-1 to TRBJ2-3; tentatively, D is TRBD1 (6 bases). CDR3 residues: CATRQAGGTDTQYF. CDR3 bases: TGTGCCACCCGACAGGCCGGGGGCACAGATACGCAGTATTTT.